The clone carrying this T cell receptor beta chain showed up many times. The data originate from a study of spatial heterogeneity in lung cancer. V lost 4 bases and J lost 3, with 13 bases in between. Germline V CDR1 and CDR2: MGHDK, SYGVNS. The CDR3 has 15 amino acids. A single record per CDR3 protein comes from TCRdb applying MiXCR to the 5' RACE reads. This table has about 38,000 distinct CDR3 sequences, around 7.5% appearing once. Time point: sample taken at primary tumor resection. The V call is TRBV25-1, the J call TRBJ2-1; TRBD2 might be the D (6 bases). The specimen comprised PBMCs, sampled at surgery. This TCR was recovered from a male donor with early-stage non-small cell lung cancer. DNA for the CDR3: TGTGCCAGCAGTGTTGGGGGGTCTGTCTACAATGAGCAGTTCTTC. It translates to CASSVGGSVYNEQFF.